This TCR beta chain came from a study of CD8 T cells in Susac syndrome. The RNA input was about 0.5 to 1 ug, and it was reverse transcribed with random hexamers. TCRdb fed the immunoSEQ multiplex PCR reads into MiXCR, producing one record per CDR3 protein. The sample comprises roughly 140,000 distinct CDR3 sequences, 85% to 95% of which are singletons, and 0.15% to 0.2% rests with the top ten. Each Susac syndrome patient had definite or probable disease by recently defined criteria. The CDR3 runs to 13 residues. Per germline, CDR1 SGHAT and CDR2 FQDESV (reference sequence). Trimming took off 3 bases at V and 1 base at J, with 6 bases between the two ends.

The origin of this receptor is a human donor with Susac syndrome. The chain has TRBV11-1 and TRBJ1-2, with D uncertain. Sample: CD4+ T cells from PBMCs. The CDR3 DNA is TGTGCCAGCAGCTTTCACATTAACTATGGCTACACCTTC. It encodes CASSFHINYGYTF.